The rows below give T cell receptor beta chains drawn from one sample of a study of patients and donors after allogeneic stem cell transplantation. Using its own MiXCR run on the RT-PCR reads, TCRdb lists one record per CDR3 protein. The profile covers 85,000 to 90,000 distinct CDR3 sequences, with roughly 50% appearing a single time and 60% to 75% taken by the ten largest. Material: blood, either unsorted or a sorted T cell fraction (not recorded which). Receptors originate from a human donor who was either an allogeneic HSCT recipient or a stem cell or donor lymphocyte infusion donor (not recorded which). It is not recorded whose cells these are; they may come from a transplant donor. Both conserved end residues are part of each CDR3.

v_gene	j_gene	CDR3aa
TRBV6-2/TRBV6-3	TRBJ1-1	CASSYPRKTEAFF
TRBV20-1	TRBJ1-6	CSARDGQGVLSPLHF
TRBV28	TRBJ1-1	CASSLLGGDTEAFF
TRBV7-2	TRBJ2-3	CASSFDRATDTQYF
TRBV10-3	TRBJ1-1	CAIGLDRAGMNTEAFF
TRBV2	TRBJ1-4	CASRAGSSNEKLFF
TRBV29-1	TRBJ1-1	CSVLGLRGDTEAFF
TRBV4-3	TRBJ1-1	CASSQTSSGDAFF
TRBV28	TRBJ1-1	CASSSSRRGGGTEAFF
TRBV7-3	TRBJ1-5	CASSLMGGQPQHF
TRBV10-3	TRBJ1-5	CATSQGGGQPQHF
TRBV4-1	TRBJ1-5	CASSQGMAGNQPQHF
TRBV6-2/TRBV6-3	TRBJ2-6	CASSYILAGVLANVLTF
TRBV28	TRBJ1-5	CASQERYQPQHF
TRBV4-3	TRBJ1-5	CASSPNQVKGNQPQHF
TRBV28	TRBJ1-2	CASSTTGFYGYTF
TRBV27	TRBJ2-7	CASSLSVSYEQYF
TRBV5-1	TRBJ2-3	CASSLGTGSTADTQYF
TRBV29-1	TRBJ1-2	CSVEDYVNYGYTF
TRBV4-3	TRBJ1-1	CASSTGGDTEAFF
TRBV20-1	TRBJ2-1	CSATLGGLYNEQFF
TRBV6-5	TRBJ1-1	CASSFTQRRTEAFF
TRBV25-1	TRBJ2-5	CASRRQGRETQYF
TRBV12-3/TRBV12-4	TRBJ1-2	CASSFLQGGYGYTF
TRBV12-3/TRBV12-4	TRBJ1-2	CASSSRQPNPNYGYTF
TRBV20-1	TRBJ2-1	CSASPSLYNEQFF
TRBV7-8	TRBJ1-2	CASSLEDGYTF
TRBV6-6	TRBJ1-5	CASSYWDSNQPQHF
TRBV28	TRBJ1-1	CASSTYRGPRNTEAFF
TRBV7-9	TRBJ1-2	CASSLGLAGTNTF
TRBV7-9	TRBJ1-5	CASSPVSNQPQHF
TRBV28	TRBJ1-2	CASSPPAFNYGYTF
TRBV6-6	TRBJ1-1	CASSTDRVDTEAFF
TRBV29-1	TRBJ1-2	CSVARSGDYGYTF
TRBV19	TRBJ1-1	CASTRQGGTEAFF
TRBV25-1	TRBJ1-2	CASSENLFRQEGYTF
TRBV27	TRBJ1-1	CASSPILNPGLNTEAFF
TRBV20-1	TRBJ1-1	CSARTLPNTEAFF
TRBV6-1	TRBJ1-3	CASSELIIPHSGNTIYF
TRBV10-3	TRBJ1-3	CATADGSSGNTIYF
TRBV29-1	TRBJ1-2	CSVPRVNYGYTF
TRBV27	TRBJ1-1	CASTPGEGHTEAFF
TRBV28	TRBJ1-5	CASSATGFGNQPQHF